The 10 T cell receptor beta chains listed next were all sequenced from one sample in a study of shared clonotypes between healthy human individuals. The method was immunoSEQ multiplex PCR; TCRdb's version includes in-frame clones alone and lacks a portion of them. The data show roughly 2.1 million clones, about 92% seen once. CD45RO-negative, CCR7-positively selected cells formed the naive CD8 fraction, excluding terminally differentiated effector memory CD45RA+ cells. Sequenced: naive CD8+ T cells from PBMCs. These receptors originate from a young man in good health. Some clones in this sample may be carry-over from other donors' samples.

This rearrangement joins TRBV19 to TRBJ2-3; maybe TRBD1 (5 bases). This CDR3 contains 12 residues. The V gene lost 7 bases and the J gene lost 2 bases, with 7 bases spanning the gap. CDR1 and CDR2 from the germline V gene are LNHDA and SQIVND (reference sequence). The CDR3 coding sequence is TGTGCCAGTATGGGGCCCACAGATACGCAGTATTTT. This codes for CASMGPTDTQYF. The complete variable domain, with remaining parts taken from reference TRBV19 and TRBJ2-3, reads DGGITQSPKYLFRKEGQNVTLSCEQNLNHDAMYWYRQDPGQGLRLIYYSQIVNDFQKGDIAEGYSVSREKKESFPLTVTSAQKNPTAFYLCASMGPTDTQYFGPGTRLTVL.

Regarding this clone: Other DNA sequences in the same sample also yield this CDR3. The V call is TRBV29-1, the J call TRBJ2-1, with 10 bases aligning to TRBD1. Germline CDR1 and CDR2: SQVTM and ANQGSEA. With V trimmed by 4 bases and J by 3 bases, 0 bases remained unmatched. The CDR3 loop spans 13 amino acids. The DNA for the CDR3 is TGCAGCGTTGGGGACAGGGGCTACAATGAGCAGTTCTTC. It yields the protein CSVGDRGYNEQFF.

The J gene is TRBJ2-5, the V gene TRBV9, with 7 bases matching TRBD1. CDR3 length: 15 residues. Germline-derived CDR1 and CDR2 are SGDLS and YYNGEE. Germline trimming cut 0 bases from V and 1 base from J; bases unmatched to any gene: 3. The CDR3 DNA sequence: TGTGCCAGCAGCGTAGAAACAGGGGCCCAAGAGACCCAGTACTTC. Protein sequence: CASSVETGAQETQYF.

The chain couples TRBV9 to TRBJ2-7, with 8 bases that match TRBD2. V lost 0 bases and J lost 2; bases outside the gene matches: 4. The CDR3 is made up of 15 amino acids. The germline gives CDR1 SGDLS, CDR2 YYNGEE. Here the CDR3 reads CASSVGGRSAYEQYF. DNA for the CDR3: TGTGCCAGCAGCGTAGGCGGGAGGTCGGCCTACGAGCAGTACTTC.

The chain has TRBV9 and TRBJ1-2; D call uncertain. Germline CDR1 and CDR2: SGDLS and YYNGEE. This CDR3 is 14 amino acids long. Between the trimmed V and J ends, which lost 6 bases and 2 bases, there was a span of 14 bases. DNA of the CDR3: TGTGCCAGCACCCCAAGCCGTGGGAACTATGGCTACACCTTC. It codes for CASTPSRGNYGYTF.

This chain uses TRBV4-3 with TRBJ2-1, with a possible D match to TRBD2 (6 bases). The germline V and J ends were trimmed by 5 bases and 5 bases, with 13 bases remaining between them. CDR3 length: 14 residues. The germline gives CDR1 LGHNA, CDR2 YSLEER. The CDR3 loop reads CASSVTGVDNEQFF. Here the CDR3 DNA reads TGCGCCAGCAGCGTAACGGGAGTCGACAATGAGCAGTTCTTC.

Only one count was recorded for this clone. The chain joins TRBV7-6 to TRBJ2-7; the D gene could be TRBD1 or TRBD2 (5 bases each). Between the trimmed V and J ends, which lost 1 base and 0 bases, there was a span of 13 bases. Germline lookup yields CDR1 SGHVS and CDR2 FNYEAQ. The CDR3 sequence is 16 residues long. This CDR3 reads CASSLVGREPSYEQYF. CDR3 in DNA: TGTGCCAGCAGCTTAGTTGGCAGGGAGCCCTCCTACGAGCAGTACTTC.

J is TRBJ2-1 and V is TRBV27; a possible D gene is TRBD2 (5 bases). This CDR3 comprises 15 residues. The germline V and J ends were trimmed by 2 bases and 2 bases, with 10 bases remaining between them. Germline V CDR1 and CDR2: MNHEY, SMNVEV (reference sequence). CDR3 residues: CASSLPDGTYNEQFF. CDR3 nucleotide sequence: TGTGCCAGCAGTTTACCCGACGGGACCTACAATGAGCAGTTCTTC.

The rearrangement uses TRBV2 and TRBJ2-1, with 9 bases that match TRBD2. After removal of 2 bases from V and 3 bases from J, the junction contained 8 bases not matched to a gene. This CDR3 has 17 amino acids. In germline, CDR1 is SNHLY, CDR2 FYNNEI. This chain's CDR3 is CASSEYLAGAVYNEQFF. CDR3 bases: TGTGCCAGCAGTGAATATTTAGCGGGAGCTGTCTACAATGAGCAGTTCTTC.

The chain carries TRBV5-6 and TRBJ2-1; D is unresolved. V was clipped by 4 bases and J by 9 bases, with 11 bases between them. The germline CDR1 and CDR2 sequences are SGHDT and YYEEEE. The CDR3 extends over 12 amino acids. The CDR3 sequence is CASSERAGEQFF. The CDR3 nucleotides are TGTGCCAGCAGCGAACGGGCAGGTGAGCAGTTCTTC. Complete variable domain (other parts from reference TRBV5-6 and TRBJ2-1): DAGVTQSPTHLIKTRGQQVTLRCSPKSGHDTVSWYQQALGQGPQFIFQYYEEEERQRGNFPDRFSGHQFPNYSSELNVNALLLGDSALYLCASSERAGEQFFGPGTRLTVL.